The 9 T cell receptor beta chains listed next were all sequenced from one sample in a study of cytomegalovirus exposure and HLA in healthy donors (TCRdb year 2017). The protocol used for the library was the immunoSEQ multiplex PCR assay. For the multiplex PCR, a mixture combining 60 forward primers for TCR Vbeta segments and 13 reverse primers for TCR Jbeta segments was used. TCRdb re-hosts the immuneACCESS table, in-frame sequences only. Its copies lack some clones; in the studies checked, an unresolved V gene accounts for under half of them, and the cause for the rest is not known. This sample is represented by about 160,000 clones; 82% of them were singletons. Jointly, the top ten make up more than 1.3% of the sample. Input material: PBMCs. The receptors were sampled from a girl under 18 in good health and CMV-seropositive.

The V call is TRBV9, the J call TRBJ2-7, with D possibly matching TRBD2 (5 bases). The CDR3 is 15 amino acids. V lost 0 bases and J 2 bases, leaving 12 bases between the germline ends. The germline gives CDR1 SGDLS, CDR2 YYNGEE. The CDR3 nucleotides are TGTGCCAGCAGCGTAGAGTCCGACGGGACCTACGAGCAGTACTTC. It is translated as CASSVESDGTYEQYF.

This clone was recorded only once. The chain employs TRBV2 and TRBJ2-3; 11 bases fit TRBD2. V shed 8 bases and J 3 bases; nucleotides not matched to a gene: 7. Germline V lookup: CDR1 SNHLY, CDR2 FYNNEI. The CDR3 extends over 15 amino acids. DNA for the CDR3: TGTGCCAGCTCTCCGGCTAGCGGGAGGACAGATACGCAGTATTTT. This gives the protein CASSPASGRTDTQYF.

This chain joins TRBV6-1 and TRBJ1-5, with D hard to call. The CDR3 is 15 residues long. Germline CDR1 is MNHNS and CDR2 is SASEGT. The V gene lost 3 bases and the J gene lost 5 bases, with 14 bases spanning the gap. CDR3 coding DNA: TGTGCCAGCAGTGACCCCGGGAGGGAGGATCAGCCCCAGCATTTT. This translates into CASSDPGREDQPQHF.

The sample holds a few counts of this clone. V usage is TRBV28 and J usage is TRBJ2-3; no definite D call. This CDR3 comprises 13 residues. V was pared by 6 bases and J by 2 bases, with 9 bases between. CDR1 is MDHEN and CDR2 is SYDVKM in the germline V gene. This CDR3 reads CASSRDPTDTQYF. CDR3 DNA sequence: TGTGCCAGCAGCCGAGATCCCACAGATACGCAGTATTTT.

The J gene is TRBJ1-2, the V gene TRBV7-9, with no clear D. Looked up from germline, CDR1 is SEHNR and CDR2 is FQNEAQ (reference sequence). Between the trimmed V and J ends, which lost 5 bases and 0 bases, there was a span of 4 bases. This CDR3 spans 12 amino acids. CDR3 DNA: TGTGCCAGCAGCCTCGCTAACTATGGCTACACCTTC. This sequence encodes CASSLANYGYTF.

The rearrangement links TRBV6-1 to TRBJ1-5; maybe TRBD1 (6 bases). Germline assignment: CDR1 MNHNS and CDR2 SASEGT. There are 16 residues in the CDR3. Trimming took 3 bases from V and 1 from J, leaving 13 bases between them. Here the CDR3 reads CASSDPQGGSNQPQHF. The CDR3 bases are TGTGCCAGCAGTGACCCCCAAGGGGGAAGCAATCAGCCCCAGCATTTT.

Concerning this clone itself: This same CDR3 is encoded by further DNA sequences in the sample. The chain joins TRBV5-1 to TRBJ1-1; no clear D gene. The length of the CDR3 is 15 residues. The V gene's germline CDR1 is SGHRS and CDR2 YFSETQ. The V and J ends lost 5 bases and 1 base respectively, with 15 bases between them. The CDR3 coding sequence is TGCGCCAGCAGTCATAAGTTGGGAGGGAACACTGAAGCTTTCTTT. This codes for CASSHKLGGNTEAFF.

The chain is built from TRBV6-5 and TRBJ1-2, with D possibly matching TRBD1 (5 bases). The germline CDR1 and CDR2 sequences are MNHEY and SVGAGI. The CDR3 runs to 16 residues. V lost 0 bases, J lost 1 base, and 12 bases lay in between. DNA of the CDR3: TGTGCCAGCAGTTACTCGGCGGGGGAACTTAACTATGGCTACACCTTC. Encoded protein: CASSYSAGELNYGYTF.

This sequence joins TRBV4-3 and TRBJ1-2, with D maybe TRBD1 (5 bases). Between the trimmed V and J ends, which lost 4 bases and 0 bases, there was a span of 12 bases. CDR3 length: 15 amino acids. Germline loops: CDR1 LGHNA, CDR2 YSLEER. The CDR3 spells CASSRDYRTNYGYTF. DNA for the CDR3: TGCGCCAGCAGCCGAGATTACAGGACTAACTATGGCTACACCTTC.